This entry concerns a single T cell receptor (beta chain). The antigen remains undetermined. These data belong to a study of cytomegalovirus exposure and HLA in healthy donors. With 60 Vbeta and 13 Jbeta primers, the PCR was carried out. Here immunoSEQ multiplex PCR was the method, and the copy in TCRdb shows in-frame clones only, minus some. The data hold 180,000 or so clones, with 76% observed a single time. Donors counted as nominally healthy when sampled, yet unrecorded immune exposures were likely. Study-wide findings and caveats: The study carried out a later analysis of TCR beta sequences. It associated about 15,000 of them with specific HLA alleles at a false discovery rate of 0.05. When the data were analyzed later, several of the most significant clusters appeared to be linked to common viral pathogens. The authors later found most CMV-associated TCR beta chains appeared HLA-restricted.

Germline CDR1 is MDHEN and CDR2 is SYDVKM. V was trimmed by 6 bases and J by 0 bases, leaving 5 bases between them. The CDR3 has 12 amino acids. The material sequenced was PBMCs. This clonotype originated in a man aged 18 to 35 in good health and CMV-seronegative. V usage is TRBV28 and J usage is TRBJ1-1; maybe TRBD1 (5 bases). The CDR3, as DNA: TGTGCCAGCAGACAGGTGAACACTGAAGCTTTCTTT. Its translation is CASRQVNTEAFF.